The sequence of this T cell receptor beta chain was determined in a study of monozygotic twins with cystic fibrosis. Overall study findings and caveats: The repertoire was suggested to be naive-dominated, clonality median around 0.0089.

Germline V CDR1 and CDR2: SGHTA, FQGTGA. Trimming pared 1 base from V and 7 bases from J, leaving 13 bases between. The CDR3 runs to 14 residues. This clone was counted a single time. The antigen is unknown. Sequencing was performed with immunoSEQ multiplex PCR; in TCRdb, only in-frame clones are kept and a portion is missing. The profile shows about 9,600 clones, roughly nine tenths of them singletons. This sequence was found in a boy younger than 10 with cystic fibrosis. Sequenced material: blood. V usage is TRBV7-3 and J usage is TRBJ2-5, with a possible D match to TRBD2 (6 bases). DNA for the CDR3: TGTGCCAGCAGCTTAAGTCGGGAGAGCGGGACCCAGTACTTC. Protein: CASSLSRESGTQYF.